What follows are 12 T cell receptor beta chains derived from one specimen sequenced in a study of T cell responses to AZD1222 COVID-19 vaccine. Assay: immunoSEQ multiplex PCR; the TCRdb copy retains only in-frame clones and omits some. The sample lists about 92,000 clones, approximately 90% seen once, with 9.5% to 13% in the top ten. Here the sequenced sample was peripheral blood, taken on day 0 of AZD1222 vaccination. The source of these receptors is an adult in good health.

The CDR3 here is CASSPVDSYNEQFF. The CDR3 DNA sequence: TGTGCCAGCAGTCCTGTCGACTCCTACAATGAGCAGTTCTTC. The rearrangement uses TRBV28 and TRBJ2-1; D is uncertain. Germline V gives CDR1 MDHEN, CDR2 SYDVKM. Trimming shortened V by 5 bases and J by 0 bases, and 8 bases separated the two germline ends. The CDR3 sequence is 14 residues long.

The chain employs TRBV9 and TRBJ1-2; perhaps TRBD1 as D (5 bases). CDR1 and CDR2 (germline): SGDLS, YYNGEE. Between the trimmed V and J ends, which lost 4 bases and 5 bases, there was a span of 18 bases. The CDR3 runs to 15 residues. DNA for the CDR3: TGTGCCAGCAGCCCGACCGGGGCAGCAGGATATGGCTACACCTTC. Translated, it gives CASSPTGAAGYGYTF. Filled out from reference TRBV9 and TRBJ1-2, the complete variable domain reads DSGVTQTPKHLITATGQRVTLRCSPRSGDLSVYWYQQSLDQGLQFLIQYYNGEERAKGNILERFSAQQFPDLHSELNLSSLELGDSALYFCASSPTGAAGYGYTFGSGTRLTVV.

Concerning this clone itself: Germline is not matched at one junction end, which may reflect a read error. The chain uses TRBV7-7 and TRBJ2-5, with 14 bases fitting TRBD2. The CDR3 has 16 amino acids. The germline V gene has CDR1 SSHAT and CDR2 FNYEAQ (reference sequence). This CDR3 is CASSTGLAGGQETQYF. The CDR3 region has the DNA TGTGCTAGCAGCACAGGACTAGCGGGGGGCCAAGAGACCCAGTACTTC.

The chain recombines TRBV11-2 with TRBJ1-4, with D perhaps matching TRBD1 (6 bases). The CDR3 spans 14 residues. Germline loops: CDR1 SGHAT, CDR2 FQNNGV. Trimming stripped 4 bases from V and 4 bases from J, with 10 bases between. CDR3 sequence (DNA): TGTGCCAGCAGCTCGAGGGGGGGTAATGAAAAACTGTTTTTT. Its translation: CASSSRGGNEKLFF.

The rearrangement uses TRBV9 and TRBJ1-3; no clear D. Germline V gene lookup returns CDR1 SGDLS and CDR2 YYNGEE. CDR3 size: 15 residues. V gave up 3 bases and J gave up 4 bases, with 14 bases separating them. The DNA for the CDR3 is TGTGCCAGCAGCGGGGAGGGAGTCTCGGGAAACACCATATATTTT. It codes for CASSGEGVSGNTIYF.

The chain carries TRBV11-1 and TRBJ1-1; D is perhaps TRBD1 (6 bases). This CDR3 region has 13 residues. Trimming took off 4 bases at V and 10 bases at J, with 16 bases between the two ends. The germline V gene encodes CDR1 SGHAT and CDR2 FQDESV (reference sequence). The CDR3, as DNA: TGTGCCAGCAGCTCGGGGGCGGGACCCGGAGCTTTCTTT. Translating it yields CASSSGAGPGAFF.

The chain carries TRBV6-2 or TRBV6-3 and TRBJ1-2; a possible D gene is TRBD1 (5 bases). The CDR3 loop spans 17 amino acids. CDR1 is MNHEY and CDR2 is SVGEGT in the germline V gene. The ends were cut back, 0 bases at V and 2 bases at J, with 16 bases in the middle. CDR3 amino acids: CASSYSTRQGLNYGYTF. The CDR3 DNA is TGTGCCAGCAGTTACTCGACCAGGCAGGGCCTGAACTATGGCTACACCTTC.

This rearrangement joins TRBV5-6 to TRBJ2-4; 7 bases are shared with TRBD1. V shed 4 bases, J shed 8 bases, and the junction held 12 bases outside the gene matches. CDR1 is SGHDT and CDR2 is YYEEEE in the germline V gene. There are 15 residues in the CDR3. The CDR3 sequence: CASSIWTGAGDIQYF. CDR3 bases: TGTGCCAGCAGCATATGGACAGGAGCCGGAGACATTCAGTACTTC.

V is TRBV5-4 and J is TRBJ2-5; no firm D call. This CDR3 comprises 12 residues. CDR1 is SGHNT and CDR2 is YYREEE in the germline V gene (reference sequence). Trimming took 2 bases from V and 5 from J, leaving 7 bases between them. The CDR3 loop reads CASSFNSETQYF. Here the CDR3 DNA reads TGTGCCAGCAGCTTTAATTCGGAGACCCAGTACTTC. Full variable domain (remainder filled in from reference TRBV5-4 and TRBJ2-5): ETGVTQSPTHLIKTRGQQVTLRCSSQSGHNTVSWYQQALGQGPQFIFQYYREEENGRGNFPPRFSGLQFPNYSSELNVNALELDDSALYLCASSFNSETQYFGPGTRLLVL.

The chain is built from TRBV6-2 or TRBV6-3 and TRBJ1-4; 9 bases agree with TRBD1. V lost 4 bases to trimming and J lost 7 bases; unmatched junction nucleotides: 7. The CDR3 has 15 amino acids. Looked up from germline, CDR1 is MNHEY and CDR2 is SVGEGT. CDR3 sequence (DNA): TGTGCCAGCAGTTCCCACAGGGGGCGCCGTGAAAAACTGTTTTTT. Translating it yields CASSSHRGRREKLFF.

This clone came up a few times. The chain couples TRBV5-1 to TRBJ2-1; perhaps D is TRBD1 or TRBD2 (5 bases each). The length of the CDR3 is 15 residues. V lost 0 bases and J lost 7, with 14 bases in between. Germline CDR1 is SGHRS and CDR2 is YFSETQ. The CDR3 here is CASSLARRGVNEQFF. The CDR3 DNA follows: TGCGCCAGCAGCTTGGCCCGGAGAGGGGTGAATGAGCAGTTCTTC. The full variable domain, rest sourced from reference TRBV5-1 and TRBJ2-1, is KAGVTQTPRYLIKTRGQQVTLSCSPISGHRSVSWYQQTPGQGLQFLFEYFSETQRNKGNFPGRFSGRQFSNSRSEMNVSTLELGDSALYLCASSLARRGVNEQFFGPGTRLTVL.

V gene TRBV4-2 combines with J gene TRBJ2-7; no firm D call. This CDR3 region has 14 residues. Trimming took 0 bases from V and 6 from J, leaving 12 bases between them. Germline V gene lookup returns CDR1 LGHNA and CDR2 YNFKEQ. CDR3 residues: CASSQDTNFGEQYF. DNA of the CDR3: TGTGCCAGCAGCCAAGATACCAATTTCGGCGAGCAGTACTTC.